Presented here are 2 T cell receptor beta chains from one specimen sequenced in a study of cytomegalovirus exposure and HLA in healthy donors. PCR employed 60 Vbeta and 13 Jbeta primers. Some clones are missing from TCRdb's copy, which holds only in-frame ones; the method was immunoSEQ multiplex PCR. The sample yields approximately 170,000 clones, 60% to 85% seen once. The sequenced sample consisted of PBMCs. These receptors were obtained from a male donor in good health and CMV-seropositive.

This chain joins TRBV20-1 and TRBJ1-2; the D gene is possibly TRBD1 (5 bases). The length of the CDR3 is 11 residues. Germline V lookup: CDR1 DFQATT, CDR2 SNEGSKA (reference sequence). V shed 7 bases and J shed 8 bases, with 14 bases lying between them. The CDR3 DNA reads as TGCAGTGGTCAGGGTTTAGGGGGCTACACCTTC. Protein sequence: CSGQGLGGYTF.

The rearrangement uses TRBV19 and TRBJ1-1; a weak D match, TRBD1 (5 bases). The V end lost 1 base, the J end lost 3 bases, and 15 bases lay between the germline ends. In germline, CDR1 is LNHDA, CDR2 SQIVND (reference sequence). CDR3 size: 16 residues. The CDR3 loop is CASSIGLGRVYTEAFF. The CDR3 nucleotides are TGTGCCAGTAGTATAGGTCTGGGCAGGGTGTACACTGAAGCTTTCTTT.